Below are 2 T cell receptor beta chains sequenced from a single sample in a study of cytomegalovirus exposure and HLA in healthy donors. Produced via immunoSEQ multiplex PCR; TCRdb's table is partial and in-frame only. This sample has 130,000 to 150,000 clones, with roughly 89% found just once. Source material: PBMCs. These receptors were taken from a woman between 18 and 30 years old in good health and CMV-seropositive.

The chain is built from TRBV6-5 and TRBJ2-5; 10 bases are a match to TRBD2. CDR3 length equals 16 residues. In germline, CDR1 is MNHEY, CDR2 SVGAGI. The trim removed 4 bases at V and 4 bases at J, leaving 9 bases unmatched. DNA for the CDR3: TGTGCCAGCAGTTCCCGGACTAGCGGAGTTAGAGAGACCCAGTACTTC. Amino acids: CASSSRTSGVRETQYF.

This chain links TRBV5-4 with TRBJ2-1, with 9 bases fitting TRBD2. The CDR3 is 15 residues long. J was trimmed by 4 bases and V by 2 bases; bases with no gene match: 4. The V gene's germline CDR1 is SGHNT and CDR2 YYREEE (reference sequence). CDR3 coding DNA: TGTGCCAGCAGCTTTATTCTAGCGGGATACAATGAGCAGTTCTTC. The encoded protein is CASSFILAGYNEQFF.